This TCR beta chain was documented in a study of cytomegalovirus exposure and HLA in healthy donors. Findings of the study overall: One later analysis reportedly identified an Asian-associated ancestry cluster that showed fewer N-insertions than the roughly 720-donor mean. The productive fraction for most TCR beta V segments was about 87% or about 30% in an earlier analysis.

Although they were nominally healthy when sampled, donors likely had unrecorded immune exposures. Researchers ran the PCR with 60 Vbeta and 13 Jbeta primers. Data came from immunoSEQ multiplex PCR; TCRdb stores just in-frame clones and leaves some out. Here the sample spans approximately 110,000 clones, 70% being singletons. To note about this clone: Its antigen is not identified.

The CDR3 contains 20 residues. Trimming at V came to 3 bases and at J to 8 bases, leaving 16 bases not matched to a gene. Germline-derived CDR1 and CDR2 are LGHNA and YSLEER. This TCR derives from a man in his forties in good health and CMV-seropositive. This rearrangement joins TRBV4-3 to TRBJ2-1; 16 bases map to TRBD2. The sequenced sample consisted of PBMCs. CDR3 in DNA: TGCGCCAGCAGCCAGGCGCCGGGACTAGCGGGAGGGCCGGTCCCCCATGAGCAGTTCTTC. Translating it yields CASSQAPGLAGGPVPHEQFF.